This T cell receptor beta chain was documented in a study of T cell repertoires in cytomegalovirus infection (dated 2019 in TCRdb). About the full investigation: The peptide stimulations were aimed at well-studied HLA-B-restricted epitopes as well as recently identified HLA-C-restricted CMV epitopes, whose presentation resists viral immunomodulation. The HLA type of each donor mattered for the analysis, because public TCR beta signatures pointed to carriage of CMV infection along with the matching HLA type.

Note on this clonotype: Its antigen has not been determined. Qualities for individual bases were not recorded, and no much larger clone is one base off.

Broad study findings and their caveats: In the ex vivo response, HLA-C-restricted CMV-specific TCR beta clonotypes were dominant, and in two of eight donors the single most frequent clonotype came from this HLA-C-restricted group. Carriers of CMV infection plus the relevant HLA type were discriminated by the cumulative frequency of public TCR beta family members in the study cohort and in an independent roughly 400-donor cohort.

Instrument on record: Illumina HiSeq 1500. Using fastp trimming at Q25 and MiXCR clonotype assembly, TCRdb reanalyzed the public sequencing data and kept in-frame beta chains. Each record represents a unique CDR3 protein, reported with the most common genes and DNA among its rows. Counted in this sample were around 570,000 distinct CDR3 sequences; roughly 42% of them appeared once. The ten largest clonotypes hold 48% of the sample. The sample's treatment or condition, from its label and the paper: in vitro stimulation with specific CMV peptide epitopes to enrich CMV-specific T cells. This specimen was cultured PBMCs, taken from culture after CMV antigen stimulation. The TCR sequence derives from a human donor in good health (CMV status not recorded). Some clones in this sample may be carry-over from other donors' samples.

CDR3 reads: CASSTGWGFQPQHF. The DNA is TGTGCCAGCAGCACAGGGTGGGGGTTTCAGCCCCAGCATTTT. The chain employs TRBV7-9 and TRBJ1-5; the D gene is perhaps TRBD1, on 6 matching bases. Via the germline V gene (reference sequence), CDR1 is SEHNR and CDR2 FQNEAQ. There are 14 amino acids in the CDR3, from cysteine to phenylalanine inclusive. The kept DNA is CDR3 alone, 42 bases in frame from the first base. V loses 5 bases of germline sequence and J loses 6 bases, and the interval between the two ends is 14 bases.